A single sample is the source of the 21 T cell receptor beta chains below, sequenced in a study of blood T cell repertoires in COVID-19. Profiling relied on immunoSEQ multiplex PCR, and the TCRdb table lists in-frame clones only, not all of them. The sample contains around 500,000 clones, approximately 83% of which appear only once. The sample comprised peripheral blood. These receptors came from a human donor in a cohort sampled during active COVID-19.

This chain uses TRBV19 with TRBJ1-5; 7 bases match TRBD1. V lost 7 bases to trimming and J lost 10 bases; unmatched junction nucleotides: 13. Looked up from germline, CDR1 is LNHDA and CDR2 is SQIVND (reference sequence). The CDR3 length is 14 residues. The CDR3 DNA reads TGTGCCAGTACCATCGTGCAGGGACAGACTCCCCAGCATTTT. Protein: CASTIVQGQTPQHF.

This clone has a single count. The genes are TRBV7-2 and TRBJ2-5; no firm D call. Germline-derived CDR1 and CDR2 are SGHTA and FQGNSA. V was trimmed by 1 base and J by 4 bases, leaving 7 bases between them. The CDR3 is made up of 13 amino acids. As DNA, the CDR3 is TGTGCCAGCAGCTTAGGGCCTTTAGAGACCCAGTACTTC. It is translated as CASSLGPLETQYF. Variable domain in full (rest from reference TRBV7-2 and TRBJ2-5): GAGVSQSPSNKVTEKGKDVELRCDPISGHTALYWYRQSLGQGLEFLIYFQGNSAPDKSGLPSDRFSAERTGGSVSTLTIQRTQQEDSAVYLCASSLGPLETQYFGPGTRLLVL.

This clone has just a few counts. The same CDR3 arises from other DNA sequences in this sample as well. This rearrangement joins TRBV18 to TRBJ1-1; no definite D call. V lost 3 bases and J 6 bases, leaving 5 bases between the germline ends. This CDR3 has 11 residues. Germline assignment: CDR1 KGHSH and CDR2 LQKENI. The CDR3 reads CASSPQSEAFF. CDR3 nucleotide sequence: TGTGCCAGCTCACCCCAGTCTGAAGCTTTCTTT.

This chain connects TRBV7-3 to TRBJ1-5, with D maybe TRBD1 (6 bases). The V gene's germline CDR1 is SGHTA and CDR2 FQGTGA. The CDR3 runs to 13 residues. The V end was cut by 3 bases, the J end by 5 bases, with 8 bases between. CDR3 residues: CASSFRTDQPQHF. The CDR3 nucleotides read TGTGCCAGCAGCTTCCGGACAGATCAGCCCCAGCATTTT.

The CDR3 DNA reads as TGTGCCAGCAGTTTCCAGGGACAGGGGGTCACTGAAGCTTTCTTT. Its translation is CASSFQGQGVTEAFF. J is TRBJ1-1 and V is TRBV27, with TRBD1 identical over 11 bases. Unmatched junction bases numbered 4, after V lost 3 bases and J lost 4 bases. Per the germline V gene, CDR1 is MNHEY and CDR2 is SMNVEV (reference sequence). This CDR3 region has 15 residues.

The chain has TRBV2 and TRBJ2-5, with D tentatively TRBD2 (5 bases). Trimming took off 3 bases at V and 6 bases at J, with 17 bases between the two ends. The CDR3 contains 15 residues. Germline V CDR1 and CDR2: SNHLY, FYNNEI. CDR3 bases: TGTGCCAGCAGTGAGTTGTCGGGATTAGGGAAGACCCAGTACTTC. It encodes CASSELSGLGKTQYF.

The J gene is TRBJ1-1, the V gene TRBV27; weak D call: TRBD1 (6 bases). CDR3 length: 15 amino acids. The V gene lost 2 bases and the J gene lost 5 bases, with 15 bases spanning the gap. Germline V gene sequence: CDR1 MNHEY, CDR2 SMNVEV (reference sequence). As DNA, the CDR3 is TGTGCCAGCAGTTTAGAGAGGGGGGGGGAGACTGAAGCTTTCTTT. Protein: CASSLERGGETEAFF.

In DNA form, the CDR3 reads TGTGCCAGTAGTATAGGTCCTCTAGCGGCCTCCTACAATGAGCAGTTCTTC. Protein product: CASSIGPLAASYNEQFF. The chain employs TRBV19 and TRBJ2-1, with 7 bases that match TRBD2. This CDR3 contains 17 residues. Germline V gene data show CDR1 as LNHDA and CDR2 as SQIVND (reference sequence). Trimming removed 1 base from V and 0 bases from J; junction bases left unmatched: 6.

In nucleotides, the CDR3 is TGTGCCAGCAGCCAAGATTCGAGAGTAGTTAACTATGGCTACACCTTC. Its translation is CASSQDSRVVNYGYTF. The rearrangement links TRBV3-1 (or the pseudogene TRBV3-2) to TRBJ1-2; D is undetermined. Germline V CDR1 and CDR2: LGHDT, YNNKEL (reference sequence). The CDR3 is 16 residues long. V gave up 0 bases and J gave up 1 base, with 12 bases separating them.

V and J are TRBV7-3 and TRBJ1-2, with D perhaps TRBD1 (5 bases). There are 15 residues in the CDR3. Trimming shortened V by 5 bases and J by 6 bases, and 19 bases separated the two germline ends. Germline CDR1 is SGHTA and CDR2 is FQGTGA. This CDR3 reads CASSVNTGDVNGYTF. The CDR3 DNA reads TGTGCCAGCAGCGTTAATACGGGGGATGTTAATGGCTACACCTTC.

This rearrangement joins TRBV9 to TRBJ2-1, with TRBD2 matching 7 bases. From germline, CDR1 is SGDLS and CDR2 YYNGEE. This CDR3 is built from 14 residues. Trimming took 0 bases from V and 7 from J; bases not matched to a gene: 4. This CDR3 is CASSVGLRENEQFF. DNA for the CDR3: TGTGCCAGCAGCGTAGGTTTGCGGGAGAATGAGCAGTTCTTC.

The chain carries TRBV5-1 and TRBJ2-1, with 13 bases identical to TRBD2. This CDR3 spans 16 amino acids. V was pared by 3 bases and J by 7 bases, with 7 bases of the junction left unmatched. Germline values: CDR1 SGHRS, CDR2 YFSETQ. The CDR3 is CASSWAGTSGINEQFF. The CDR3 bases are TGCGCCAGCAGCTGGGCCGGGACTAGCGGGATAAATGAGCAGTTCTTC.

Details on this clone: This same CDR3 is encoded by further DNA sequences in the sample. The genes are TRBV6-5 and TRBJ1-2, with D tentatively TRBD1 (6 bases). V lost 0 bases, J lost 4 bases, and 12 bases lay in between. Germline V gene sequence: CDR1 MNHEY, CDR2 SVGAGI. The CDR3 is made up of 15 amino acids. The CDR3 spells CASSYSTGGGYGYTF. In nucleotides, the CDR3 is TGTGCCAGCAGTTACTCCACGGGGGGCGGCTATGGCTACACCTTC.

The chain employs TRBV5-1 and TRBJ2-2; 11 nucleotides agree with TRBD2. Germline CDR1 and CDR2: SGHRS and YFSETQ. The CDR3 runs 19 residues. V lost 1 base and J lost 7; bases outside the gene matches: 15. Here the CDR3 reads CASSLKGPILAGEVGELFF. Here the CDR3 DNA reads TGCGCCAGCAGCTTGAAGGGGCCAATACTAGCGGGAGAGGTCGGGGAGCTGTTTTTT.

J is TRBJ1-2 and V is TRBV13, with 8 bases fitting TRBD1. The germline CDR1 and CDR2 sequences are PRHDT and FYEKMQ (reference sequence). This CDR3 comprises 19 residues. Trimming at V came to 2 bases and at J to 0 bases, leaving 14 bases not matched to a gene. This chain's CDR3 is CASSLRGAGGGGSNYGYTF. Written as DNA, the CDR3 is TGTGCCAGCAGCTTACGGGGCGCAGGGGGCGGAGGTTCTAACTATGGCTACACCTTC.

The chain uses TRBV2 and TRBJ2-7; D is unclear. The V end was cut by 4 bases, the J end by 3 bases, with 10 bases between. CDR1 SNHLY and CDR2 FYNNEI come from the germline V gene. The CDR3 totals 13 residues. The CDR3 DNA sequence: TGTGCCAGCAGTGGTCCCTCTTACTACGAGCAGTACTTC. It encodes CASSGPSYYEQYF.

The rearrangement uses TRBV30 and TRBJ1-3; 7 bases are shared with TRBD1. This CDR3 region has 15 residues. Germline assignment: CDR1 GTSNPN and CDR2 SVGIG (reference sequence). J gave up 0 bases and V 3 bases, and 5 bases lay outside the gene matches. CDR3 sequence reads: CAWSRDSISGNTIYF. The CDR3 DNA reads TGTGCCTGGAGCAGGGACAGCATCTCTGGAAACACCATATATTTT.

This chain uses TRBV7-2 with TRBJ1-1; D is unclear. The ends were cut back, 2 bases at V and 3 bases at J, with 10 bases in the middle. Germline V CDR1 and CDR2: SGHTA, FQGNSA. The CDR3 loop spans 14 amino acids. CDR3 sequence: CASSLSPGHTEAFF. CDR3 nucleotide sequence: TGTGCCAGCAGCTTATCTCCAGGCCACACTGAAGCTTTCTTT.

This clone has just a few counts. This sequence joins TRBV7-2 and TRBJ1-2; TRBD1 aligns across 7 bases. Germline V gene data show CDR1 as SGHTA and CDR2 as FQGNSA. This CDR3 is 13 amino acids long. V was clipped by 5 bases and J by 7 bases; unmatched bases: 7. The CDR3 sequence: CASSPGTVVGYTF. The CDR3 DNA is TGTGCCAGCAGCCCCGGGACAGTTGTTGGCTACACCTTC.

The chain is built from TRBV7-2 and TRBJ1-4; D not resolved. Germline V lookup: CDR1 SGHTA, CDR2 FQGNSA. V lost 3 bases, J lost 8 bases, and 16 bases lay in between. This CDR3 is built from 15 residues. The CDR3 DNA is TGTGCCAGCAGCTTGGGCCGGGGAAACTCGGAAAAACTGTTTTTT. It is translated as CASSLGRGNSEKLFF.

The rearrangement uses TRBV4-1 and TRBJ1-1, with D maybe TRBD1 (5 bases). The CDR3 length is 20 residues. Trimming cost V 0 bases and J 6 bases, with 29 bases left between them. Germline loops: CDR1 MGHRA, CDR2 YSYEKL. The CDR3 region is CASSQDGLRSVGVTQSEAFF. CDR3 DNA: TGCGCCAGCAGCCAAGATGGGCTTCGGTCCGTAGGGGTAACCCAATCTGAAGCTTTCTTT.